The clone carrying this TCR beta chain was counted between two and nine times. Its antigen remains unidentified. The data derive from a study of glioma-infiltrating T cells. Study-wide points: Above-expected tissue-blood divergence occurred in all gliomas, most in low-grade ones. Patients with low tissue-blood divergence carried a signature set of shared blood CDR3 motifs.

The iRepertoire nested amplicon-rescue multiplex PCR amplified TCR alpha and beta CDR3s from RNA. For one-step reverse transcription and amplification, 100-400 ng of tissue mRNA or PBMC total RNA was used. Using its own MiXCR run on the multiplex PCR reads, TCRdb lists one record per CDR3 protein. The sample includes 300,000 to 450,000 distinct CDR3 sequences, 41% of them seen just once. Sequenced input: glioma tissue, nonneoplastic brain tissue, or PBMCs (not recorded which). The source of this sequence is a human donor with low-grade glioma or glioblastoma, undergoing nonglioma brain surgery, or in good health (not recorded which).

CDR3 DNA sequence: TGTGCCAGCAGGGGGTCGGACAGGGTGAGCTCCTACGAGCAGTACTTC. Encoded protein: CASRGSDRVSSYEQYF. This chain connects TRBV2 to TRBJ2-7; 8 bases are shared with TRBD1. Germline V CDR1 and CDR2: SNHLY, FYNNEI. The CDR3 loop spans 16 amino acids. J was trimmed by 0 bases and V by 6 bases; bases with no gene match: 10.